This is a list of T cell receptor beta chains from one sample in a study of Ad26.COV2.S vaccination and SARS-CoV-2 variants. The data were produced by immunoSEQ multiplex PCR, yet TCRdb's version contains in-frame clones alone and is incomplete. The sample holds 400,000 to 500,000 clones, 88% seen once. Sequencing used peripheral blood, obtained in a trial of Ad26.COV2.S vaccine versus placebo. Receptors originate from a person aged 18-65 years who received the Ad26.COV2.S COVID-19 vaccine or a placebo. Both conserved end residues are part of each CDR3. A D gene is named only where the DNA matches it firmly. Some rows mark clone size as missing; the rest say once, few, many or name a class of expanded clone.

>TRBJ1-2|TRBV30|NA|few
CAWSVGRDLYGYTF
TGTGCCTGGAGTGTAGGACGAGACCTCTATGGCTACACCTTC
>TRBJ2-2|TRBV5-1|NA|once
CASSLGNNGELFF
TGCGCCAGCAGCTTGGGGAATAACGGGGAGCTGTTTTTT
>TRBJ1-4|TRBV28|NA|NA
CASKQPFNEKLFF
TGTGCCAGCAAGCAGCCGTTTAATGAAAAACTGTTTTTT
>TRBJ2-7|TRBV19|TRBD1|once
CASSIPDRGGNEQYF
TGTGCCAGTAGTATCCCGGACAGGGGAGGAAACGAGCAGTACTTC
>TRBJ2-1|TRBV30|TRBD1|NA
CAWSGQGNLLSYNEQFF
TGTGCCTGGAGCGGACAGGGGAATCTCCTATCCTACAATGAGCAGTTCTTC
>TRBJ2-1|TRBV28|TRBD1|once
CASRLQGALNEQFF
TGTGCCAGCCGGTTACAGGGGGCCCTCAATGAGCAGTTCTTC
>TRBJ2-2|TRBV5-4|NA|NA
CASSLPGINTGELFF
TGTGCCAGCAGCTTGCCCGGGATAAACACCGGGGAGCTGTTTTTT
>TRBJ1-1|TRBV6-1|TRBD1|NA
CASSRDRRNTEAFF
TGTGCCAGCAGCCGGGACAGGCGGAACACTGAAGCTTTCTTT
>TRBJ1-1|TRBV7-8|NA|once
CASSSPVDTEAFF
TGTGCCAGCAGCTCACCAGTCGACACTGAAGCTTTCTTT
>TRBJ2-1|TRBV19|TRBD1|NA
CASSARTGSDEQFF
TGTGCCAGTAGTGCGAGGACAGGGTCCGATGAGCAGTTCTTC
>TRBJ1-2|TRBV11-2|NA|NA
CASRIPGVRENYGYTF
TGTGCCAGCAGAATACCAGGGGTGAGAGAAAACTATGGCTACACCTTC
>TRBJ2-5|TRBV5-1|TRBD2|NA
CASSQGSGGSQQETQYF
TGCGCCAGCAGTCAAGGCAGCGGGGGAAGTCAACAAGAGACCCAGTACTTC
>TRBJ2-1|TRBV9|TRBD2|NA
CASSPRAGGGRYNEQFF
TGTGCCAGCAGCCCCCGTGCGGGCGGGGGGAGGTACAATGAGCAGTTCTTC
>TRBJ1-2|TRBV7-2|TRBD1|NA
CASSLGTGGYGYTF
TGTGCCAGCAGCTTAGGGACAGGGGGCTATGGCTACACCTTC
>TRBJ2-5|TRBV7-3|TRBD2|NA
CASSLGGEETQYF
TGTGCCAGCAGCTTAGGGGGGGAAGAGACCCAGTACTTC
>TRBJ2-7|TRBV6-2/TRBV6-3|NA|NA
CASSSNGLSPYEQYF
TGTGCCAGCAGTTCTAACGGGCTATCGCCCTACGAGCAGTACTTC
>TRBJ1-1|TRBV9|TRBD1|few
CASSVAGTGGTEAFF
TGTGCCAGCAGCGTTGCCGGGACAGGGGGTACTGAAGCTTTCTTT
>TRBJ2-5|TRBV7-9|NA|NA
CASSFMVNRLQETQYF
TGTGCCAGCAGCTTTATGGTTAACAGGTTACAAGAGACCCAGTACTTC
>TRBJ1-2|TRBV30|NA|few
CAWARGANYGYTF
TGTGCCTGGGCTCGAGGGGCTAACTATGGCTACACCTTC
>TRBJ2-3|TRBV5-4|NA|NA
CASTTLGTDTQYF
TGTGCCAGCACCACCTTGGGGACAGATACGCAGTATTTT
>TRBJ2-7|TRBV5-1|TRBD2|once
CASSLTSGYSYEQYF
TGCGCCAGCAGCTTGACTAGCGGGTACTCCTACGAGCAGTACTTC
>TRBJ1-1|TRBV28|NA|NA
CASSRRNREAFF
TGTGCCAGCAGTCGCAGGAACAGGGAAGCTTTCTTT
>TRBJ2-3|TRBV30|TRBD2|NA
CAWSKAGGHTDTQYF
TGTGCCTGGTCCAAAGCGGGGGGCCACACAGATACGCAGTATTTT
>TRBJ2-2|TRBV11-3|TRBD2|NA
CASSYGGADTGELFF
TGTGCCAGCAGCTACGGGGGGGCGGATACCGGGGAGCTGTTTTTT
>TRBJ1-1|TRBV5-5|NA|NA
CASSPGSSHTEAFF
TGTGCCAGCAGTCCCGGGAGTTCCCACACTGAAGCTTTCTTT
>TRBJ2-6|TRBV27|NA|NA
CASSPITGANVLTF
TGTGCCAGCAGTCCGATCACTGGGGCCAACGTCCTGACTTTC
>TRBJ1-5|TRBV6-5|NA|NA
CASRTATSNQPQHF
TGTGCCAGCAGGACCGCTACCAGCAATCAGCCCCAGCATTTT
>TRBJ2-1|TRBV5-6|TRBD2|once
CASSLGTSFNEQFF
TGTGCCAGCAGCCTTGGGACTAGCTTTAATGAGCAGTTCTTC
>TRBJ2-1|TRBV5-4|TRBD1|NA
CASSGSGRGRVWNEQFF
TGTGCCAGCAGCGGATCCGGTAGGGGGCGAGTGTGGAATGAGCAGTTCTTC
>TRBJ2-1|TRBV6-5|TRBD2|NA
CASRYIELAANEQFF
TGTGCCAGCAGGTACATTGAACTAGCGGCGAATGAGCAGTTCTTC
>TRBJ2-7|TRBV9|NA|once
CASSVGGYSYEQYF
TGTGCCAGCAGCGTAGGGGGATACTCCTACGAGCAGTACTTC
>TRBJ1-1|TRBV7-6|NA|NA
CAITRRVSTEAFF
TGTGCCATCACGAGAAGGGTATCCACTGAAGCTTTCTTT
>TRBJ2-7|TRBV5-1|NA|NA
CASSLSGYEQYF
TGCGCCAGCAGCTTGAGTGGCTACGAGCAGTACTTC
>TRBJ2-1|TRBV7-8|TRBD2|once
CASSLAQSSGGHYNEQFF
TGTGCCAGCAGCTTAGCGCAGAGTAGCGGGGGCCACTACAATGAGCAGTTCTTC
>TRBJ2-5|TRBV12-3/TRBV12-4|NA|NA
CASSPTRGETQYF
TGTGCCAGCAGCCCTACGAGAGGAGAGACCCAGTACTTC
>TRBJ2-6|TRBV7-9|NA|NA
CASSNKIMGGDGANVLTF
TGTGCCAGCAGCAACAAAATCATGGGGGGCGATGGGGCCAACGTCCTGACTTTC
>TRBJ1-2|TRBV9|NA|NA
CASSVGRVYGYTF
TGTGCCAGCAGCGTTGGGCGGGTCTATGGCTACACCTTC
>TRBJ1-4|TRBV4-1|NA|NA
CASSQEYSANEKLFF
TGCGCCAGCAGCCAAGAATACTCAGCTAATGAAAAACTGTTTTTT
>TRBJ2-1|TRBV5-4|TRBD2|NA
CASRTSGGGNEQFF
TGTGCCAGCAGGACTAGCGGGGGAGGCAATGAGCAGTTCTTC
>TRBJ2-3|TRBV7-9|NA|NA
CASFSTDTQYF
TGTGCCAGCTTCAGCACAGATACGCAGTATTTT
>TRBJ1-1|TRBV11-3|NA|NA
CASSLDWAGPNTEAFF
TGTGCCAGCAGCTTAGATTGGGCGGGGCCGAACACTGAAGCTTTCTTT
>TRBJ2-1|TRBV6-6|NA|NA
CASSWGNEQFF
TGTGCCAGCAGTTGGGGGAATGAGCAGTTCTTC
>TRBJ1-5|TRBV6-2/TRBV6-3|NA|once
CASSRTQGSNQPQHF
TGTGCCAGCAGTCGAACTCAGGGAAGCAATCAGCCCCAGCATTTT
>TRBJ1-5|TRBV28|TRBD1|NA
CASSLWGQGEIQPQHF
TGTGCCAGCAGTTTATGGGGACAGGGGGAGATTCAGCCCCAGCATTTT
>TRBJ2-7|TRBV28|NA|NA
CASYTSHLGVPEQYF
TGTGCCAGCTATACCTCCCATCTGGGGGTTCCTGAGCAGTACTTC
>TRBJ1-1|TRBV18|TRBD1|NA
CASSPTRGDRVNTEAFF
TGTGCCAGCTCGCCTACCAGGGGGGACAGGGTGAACACTGAAGCTTTCTTT
>TRBJ1-3|TRBV7-3|NA|NA
CASSHYKQGFSGNTIYF
TGTGCCAGCAGCCACTACAAACAGGGCTTCTCTGGAAACACCATATATTTT
>TRBJ2-2|TRBV3-1/TRBV3-2|TRBD1|NA
CASSQDHRGTGELFF
TGTGCCAGCAGCCAAGATCACAGGGGAACCGGGGAGCTGTTTTTT
>TRBJ2-3|TRBV30|TRBD2|NA
CAWISLSGGTDTQYF
TGTGCCTGGATATCTCTTAGCGGGGGCACAGATACGCAGTATTTT
>TRBJ1-4|TRBV4-3|TRBD1|NA
CASSQENRGGEKLFF
TGCGCCAGCAGCCAAGAAAACAGGGGGGGGGAAAAACTGTTTTTT
>TRBJ2-3|TRBV2|NA|NA
CASSEAGGGRGTDTQYF
TGTGCCAGCAGTGAAGCTGGTGGGGGGCGGGGCACAGATACGCAGTATTTT
>TRBJ2-2|TRBV7-8|NA|NA
CASSLVLDRHTGELFF
TGTGCCAGCAGCTTAGTACTCGACAGACACACCGGGGAGCTGTTTTTT
>TRBJ2-7|TRBV30|NA|NA
CAWSPRMGYEQYF
TGTGCCTGGAGTCCTCGGATGGGCTACGAGCAGTACTTC